Listed below are T cell receptor beta chains from one sample, sequenced in a study of blood T cell repertoires in COVID-19. Sequencing was performed with immunoSEQ multiplex PCR; in TCRdb, only in-frame clones are kept and a portion is missing. Among about 260,000 clones listed, 88% were seen once. The sequencing input was peripheral blood. These receptor sequences come from a woman in her 70s with COVID-19, enrolled during active disease. The CDR3 runs from the conserved cysteine through the conserved F or W.

v_gene	CDR3aa
TRBV7-2	CASSLSRTSGRTGELFF
TRBV2	CASSDRGQGGEKLFF
TRBV5-5	CASSQSYEQYF
TRBV18	CASSPRAGVGNTQYF
TRBV24-1	CATSSQGLTFF
TRBV27	CASSWDRGSPLHF
TRBV9	CASSLGQGPPLHF
TRBV5-6	CASSLGGGSSYEQYF
TRBV5-4	CASSAWQGRSGANVLTF
TRBV7-2	CASSPLNEKLFF
TRBV4-2	CASSQDGRTQDTQYF
TRBV28	CASSFLGGDGQPQHF
TRBV6-2/TRBV6-3	CASSYPGISGANVLTF
TRBV19	CASSILQLSNQPQHF
TRBV15	CATSRAPGTSVYEQYF
TRBV5-1	CASSPAPQEMVSGAAFF
TRBV6-6	CASSYPWDRDNSPLHF
TRBV18	CASSPRRVNQPQHF
TRBV13	CASSLGQAPYEQYF
TRBV6-5	CASSGTGNSNQPQHF